Listed below are T cell receptor beta chains from one sample, sequenced in a study of blood T cell repertoires in COVID-19. Libraries were prepared by immunoSEQ multiplex PCR; TCRdb keeps only in-frame clonotypes and omits some of them. This table has some 120,000 clones, roughly 84% appearing once. The specimen was peripheral blood. The receptors shown here come from a woman aged 25 to 39 who had recovered from COVID-19. Both conserved end residues are part of each CDR3. The D gene is left open where the match is weak. The size entry is marked missing in some rows and otherwise reads once, few, many or a size class.

D gene	J gene	V gene	clone size	CDR3 protein	CDR3 DNA
TRBD1	TRBJ1-2	TRBV10-3	-	CAISTGEGDYGYTF	TGTGCCATCAGCACAGGGGAAGGGGACTATGGCTACACCTTC
-	TRBJ2-1	TRBV2	once	CASNRNEQFF	TGTGCCAGCAACCGGAATGAGCAGTTCTTC
-	TRBJ2-7	TRBV2	-	CASSDPGETYEQYF	TGTGCCAGCAGTGACCCAGGTGAGACCTACGAGCAGTACTTC
-	TRBJ1-5	TRBV30	-	CAWSKPGMTYSNQPQHF	TGTGCCTGGAGTAAGCCAGGGATGACTTATAGCAATCAGCCCCAGCATTTT
-	TRBJ1-1	TRBV12-3/TRBV12-4	-	CASLSMLATEAFF	TGTGCCAGCCTCTCAATGTTGGCCACTGAAGCTTTCTTT
TRBD1	TRBJ2-3	TRBV2	few	CASSEAEGQGADTQYF	TGTGCCAGCAGTGAAGCTGAGGGACAGGGAGCAGATACGCAGTATTTT
-	TRBJ1-4	TRBV2	-	CASSQSTATNEKLFF	TGTGCCAGCAGCCAATCGACAGCTACTAATGAAAAACTGTTTTTT
TRBD2	TRBJ2-7	TRBV12-3/TRBV12-4	-	CASSPGPAGEQYF	TGTGCCAGCAGCCCGGGGCCAGCGGGAGAGCAGTACTTC
-	TRBJ2-5	TRBV28	-	CASSLYGRQETQYF	TGTGCCAGCAGTTTATATGGCAGGCAAGAGACCCAGTACTTC
TRBD1	TRBJ1-5	TRBV6-6	-	CASSYPQGASNQPQHF	TGTGCCAGCAGTTACCCGCAGGGGGCTAGCAATCAGCCCCAGCATTTT
-	TRBJ1-1	TRBV19	-	CASSGGEVNSKDAFF	TGTGCCAGCTCTGGGGGGGAGGTTAACTCAAAGGACGCTTTCTTT
TRBD2	TRBJ2-3	TRBV24-1	-	CATSDGLAGVTDTQYF	TGTGCCACCAGTGATGGACTAGCGGGGGTCACAGATACGCAGTATTTT
TRBD2	TRBJ2-1	TRBV7-6	-	CASSTAGGEDNEQFF	TGTGCCAGCAGCACTGCGGGGGGCGAGGACAATGAGCAGTTCTTC
TRBD1	TRBJ2-7	TRBV11-2	-	CASSYTGTGYEQYF	TGTGCCAGCAGCTATACCGGGACAGGTTACGAGCAGTACTTC
TRBD1	TRBJ2-5	TRBV18	-	CASSPGTGETQYF	TGTGCCAGCTCACCGGGGACAGGGGAGACCCAGTACTTC
-	TRBJ1-1	TRBV6-5	-	CASSRGEAPNTEAFF	TGTGCCAGCAGTCGAGGGGAGGCACCGAACACTGAAGCTTTCTTT
-	TRBJ1-6	TRBV6-5	-	CASSYSAGDGSPLHF	TGTGCCAGCAGTTACTCGGCAGGGGATGGGTCACCCCTCCACTTT